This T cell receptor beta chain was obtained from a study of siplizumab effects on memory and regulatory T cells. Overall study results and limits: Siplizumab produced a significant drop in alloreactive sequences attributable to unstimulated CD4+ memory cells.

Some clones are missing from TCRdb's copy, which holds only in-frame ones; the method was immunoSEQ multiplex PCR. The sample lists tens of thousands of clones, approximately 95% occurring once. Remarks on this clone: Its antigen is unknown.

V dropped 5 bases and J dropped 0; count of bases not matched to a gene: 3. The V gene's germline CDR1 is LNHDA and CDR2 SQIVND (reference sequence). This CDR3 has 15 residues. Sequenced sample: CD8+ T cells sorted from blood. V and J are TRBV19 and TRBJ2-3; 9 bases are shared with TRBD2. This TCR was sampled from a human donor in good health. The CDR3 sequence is CASSLAGRSTDTQYF. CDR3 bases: TGTGCCAGTAGTCTAGCGGGGCGTAGCACAGATACGCAGTATTTT.